This T cell receptor beta chain derives from a study of T-cell reconstitution after alpha-beta-depleted transplantation in children. This clonotype has only a few counts. This CDR3 is built from 15 residues. With 4 bases removed from V and 1 base from J, the gap between germline ends came to 13 bases. From germline, CDR1 is SGHVS and CDR2 FNYEAQ. Library preparation (for TCRbeta) was performed with unique molecular identifiers. TCRdb reprocessed the PCR reads via MiXCR and lists one record per CDR3 protein. The data show 900,000 or so distinct CDR3 sequences, with around 17% seen just once and approximately 5% held by the top ten.

This specimen was PBMCs, mostly from graft donor cells, taken 360 days after TCRalphabeta/CD19-depleted stem cell transplant. This chain connects TRBV7-6 to TRBJ2-5; D may be TRBD1 or TRBD2 (5 bases each). The TCR sequence derives from a male patient between 10 and 17 years old who had a stem cell transplant for acute lymphoblastic leukemia, so the T cells may come from the graft donor. CDR3: CASSWRRGPQETQYF. In nucleotides, the CDR3 is TGTGCCAGCAGCTGGAGACGGGGCCCCCAAGAGACCCAGTACTTC.